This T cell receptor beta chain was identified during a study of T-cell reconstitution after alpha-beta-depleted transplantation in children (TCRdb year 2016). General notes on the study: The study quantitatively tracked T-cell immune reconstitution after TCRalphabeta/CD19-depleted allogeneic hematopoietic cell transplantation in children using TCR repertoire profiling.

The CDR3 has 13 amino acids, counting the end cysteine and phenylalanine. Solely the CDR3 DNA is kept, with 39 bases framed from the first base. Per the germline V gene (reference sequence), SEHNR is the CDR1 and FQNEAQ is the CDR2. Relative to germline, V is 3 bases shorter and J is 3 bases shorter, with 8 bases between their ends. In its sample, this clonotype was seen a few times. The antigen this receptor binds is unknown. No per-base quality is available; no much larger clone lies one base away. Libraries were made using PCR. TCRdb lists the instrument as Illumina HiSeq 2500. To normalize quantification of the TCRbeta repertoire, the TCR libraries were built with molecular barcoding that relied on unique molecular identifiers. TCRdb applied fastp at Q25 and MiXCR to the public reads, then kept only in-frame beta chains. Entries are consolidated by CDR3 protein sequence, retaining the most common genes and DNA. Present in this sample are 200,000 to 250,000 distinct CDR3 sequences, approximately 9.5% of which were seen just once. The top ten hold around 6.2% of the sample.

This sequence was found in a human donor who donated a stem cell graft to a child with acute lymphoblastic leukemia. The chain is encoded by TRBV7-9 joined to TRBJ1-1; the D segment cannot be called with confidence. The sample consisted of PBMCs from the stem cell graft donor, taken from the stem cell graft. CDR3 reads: CASSFRVYTEAFF. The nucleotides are TGTGCCAGCAGCTTTAGGGTTTACACTGAAGCTTTCTTT.